This T cell receptor (beta chain) stems from a study of blood T cell repertoires in COVID-19. Data came from immunoSEQ multiplex PCR; TCRdb stores just in-frame clones and leaves some out. The table has about 220,000 clones, roughly 79% seen once. V lost 4 bases and J 12 bases, leaving 16 bases between the germline ends. Germline loops: CDR1 SGHTA, CDR2 FQGTGA. The CDR3 sequence is 13 residues long. Sequencing was done on a sample of PBMCs or T cells enriched from blood (not recorded which). This chain joins TRBV7-3 and TRBJ2-1; D gene unclear. The sequence came from a man between 35 and 55 years old who had recovered from COVID-19. The CDR3 region has the DNA TGTGCCAGCAGCTCTGCCCAAGACACGAGGCAGTTCTTC. As protein: CASSSAQDTRQFF.